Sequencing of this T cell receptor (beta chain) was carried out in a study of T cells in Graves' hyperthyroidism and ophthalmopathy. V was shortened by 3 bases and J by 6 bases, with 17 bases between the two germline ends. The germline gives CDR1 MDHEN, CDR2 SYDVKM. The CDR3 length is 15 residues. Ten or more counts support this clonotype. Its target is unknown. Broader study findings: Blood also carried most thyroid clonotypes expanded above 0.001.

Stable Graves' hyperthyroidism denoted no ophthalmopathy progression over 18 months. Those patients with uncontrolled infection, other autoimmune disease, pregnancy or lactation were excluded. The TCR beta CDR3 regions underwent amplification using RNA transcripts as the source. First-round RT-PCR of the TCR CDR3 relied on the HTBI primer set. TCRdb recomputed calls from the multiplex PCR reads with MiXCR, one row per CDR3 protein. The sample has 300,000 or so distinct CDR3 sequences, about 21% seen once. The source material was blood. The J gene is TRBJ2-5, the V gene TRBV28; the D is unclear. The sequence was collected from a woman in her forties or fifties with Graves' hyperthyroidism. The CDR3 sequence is CASSLWEGLGQTQYF. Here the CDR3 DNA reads TGTGCCAGCAGTTTGTGGGAAGGGCTTGGGCAGACCCAGTACTTC. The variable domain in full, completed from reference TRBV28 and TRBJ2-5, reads DVKVTQSSRYLVKRTGEKVFLECVQDMDHENMFWYRQDPGLGLRLIYFSYDVKMKEKGDIPEGYSVSREKKERFSLILESASTNQTSMYLCASSLWEGLGQTQYFGPGTRLLVL.